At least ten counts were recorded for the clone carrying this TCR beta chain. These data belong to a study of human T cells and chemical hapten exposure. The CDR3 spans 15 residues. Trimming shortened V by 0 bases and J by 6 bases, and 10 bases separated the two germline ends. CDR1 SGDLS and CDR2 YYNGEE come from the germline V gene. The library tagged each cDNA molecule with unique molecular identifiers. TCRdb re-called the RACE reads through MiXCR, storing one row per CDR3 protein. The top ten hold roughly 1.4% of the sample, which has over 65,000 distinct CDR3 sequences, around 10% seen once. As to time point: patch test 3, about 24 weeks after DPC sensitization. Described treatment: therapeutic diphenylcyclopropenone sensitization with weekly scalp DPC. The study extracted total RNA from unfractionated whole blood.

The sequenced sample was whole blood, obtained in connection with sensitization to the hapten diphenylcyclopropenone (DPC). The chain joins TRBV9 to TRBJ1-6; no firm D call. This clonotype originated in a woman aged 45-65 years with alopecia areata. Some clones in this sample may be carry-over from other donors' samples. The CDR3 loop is CASSVGGITNSPLHF. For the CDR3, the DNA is TGTGCCAGCAGCGTAGGGGGTATAACTAATTCACCCCTCCACTTT.